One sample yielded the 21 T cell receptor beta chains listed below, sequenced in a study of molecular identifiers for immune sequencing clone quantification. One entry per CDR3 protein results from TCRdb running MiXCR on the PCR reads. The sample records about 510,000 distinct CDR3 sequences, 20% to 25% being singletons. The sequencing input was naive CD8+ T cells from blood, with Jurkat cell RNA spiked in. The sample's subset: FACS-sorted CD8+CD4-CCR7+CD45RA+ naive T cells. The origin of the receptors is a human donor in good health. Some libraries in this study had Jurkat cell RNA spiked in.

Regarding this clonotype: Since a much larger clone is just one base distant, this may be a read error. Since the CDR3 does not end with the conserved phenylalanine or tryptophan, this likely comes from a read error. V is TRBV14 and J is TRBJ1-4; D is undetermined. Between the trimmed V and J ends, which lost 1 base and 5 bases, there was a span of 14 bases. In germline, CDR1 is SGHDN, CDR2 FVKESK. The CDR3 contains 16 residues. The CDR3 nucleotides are TGTGCCAGCAGCCAAGGGATAAGGGTGACGAATGAAAAACTGTTTTGT. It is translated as CASSQGIRVTNEKLFC.

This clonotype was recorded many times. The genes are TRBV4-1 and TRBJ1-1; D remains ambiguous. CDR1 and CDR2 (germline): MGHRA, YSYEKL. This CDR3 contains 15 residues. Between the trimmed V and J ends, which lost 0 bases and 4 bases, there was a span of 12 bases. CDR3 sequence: CASSQDDPSGTEAFF. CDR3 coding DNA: TGCGCCAGCAGCCAAGATGACCCCTCGGGCACTGAAGCTTTCTTT.

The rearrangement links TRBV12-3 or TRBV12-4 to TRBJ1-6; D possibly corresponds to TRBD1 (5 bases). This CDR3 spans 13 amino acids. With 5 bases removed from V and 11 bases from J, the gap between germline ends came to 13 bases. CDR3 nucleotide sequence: TGTGCCAGCAGTGGGGGGGGGGGTCCACCCCTCCACTTT. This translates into CASSGGGGPPLHF.

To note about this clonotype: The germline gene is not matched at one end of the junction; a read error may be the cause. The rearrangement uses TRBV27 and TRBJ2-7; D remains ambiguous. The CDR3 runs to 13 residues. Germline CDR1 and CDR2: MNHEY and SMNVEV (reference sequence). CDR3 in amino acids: CASSPDSSYEQCF. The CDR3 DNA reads TGTGCCAGCAGTCCGGATAGCTCCTACGAGCAGTGCTTC.

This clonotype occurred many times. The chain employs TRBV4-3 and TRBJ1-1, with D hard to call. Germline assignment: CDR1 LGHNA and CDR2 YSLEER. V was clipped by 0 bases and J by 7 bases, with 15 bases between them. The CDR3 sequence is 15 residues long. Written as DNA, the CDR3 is TGCGCCAGCAGCCAAGATGTTTTAGGGCAGAGTGAAGCTTTCTTT. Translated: CASSQDVLGQSEAFF.

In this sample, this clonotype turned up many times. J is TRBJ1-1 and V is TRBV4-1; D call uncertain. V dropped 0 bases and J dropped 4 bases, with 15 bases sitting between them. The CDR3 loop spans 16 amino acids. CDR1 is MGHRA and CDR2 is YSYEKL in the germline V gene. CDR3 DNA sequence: TGCGCCAGCAGCCAAGATGTATCCTGGGTCGGCACTGAAGCTTTCTTT. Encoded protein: CASSQDVSWVGTEAFF.

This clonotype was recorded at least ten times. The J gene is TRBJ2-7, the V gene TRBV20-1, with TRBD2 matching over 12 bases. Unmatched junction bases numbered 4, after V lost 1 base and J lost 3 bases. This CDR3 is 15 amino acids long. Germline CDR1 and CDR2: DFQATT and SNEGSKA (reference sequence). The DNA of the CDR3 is TGCAGTGCTAGAGTAATGACTAGCGGGAGCTACGAGCAGTACTTC. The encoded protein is CSARVMTSGSYEQYF.

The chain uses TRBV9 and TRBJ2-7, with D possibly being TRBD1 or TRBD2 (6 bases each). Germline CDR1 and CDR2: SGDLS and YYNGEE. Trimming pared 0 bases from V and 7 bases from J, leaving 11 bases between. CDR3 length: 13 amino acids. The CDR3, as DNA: TGTGCCAGCAGCGTAGGGGAAGGGGGGGAGCAGTACTTC. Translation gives CASSVGEGGEQYF.

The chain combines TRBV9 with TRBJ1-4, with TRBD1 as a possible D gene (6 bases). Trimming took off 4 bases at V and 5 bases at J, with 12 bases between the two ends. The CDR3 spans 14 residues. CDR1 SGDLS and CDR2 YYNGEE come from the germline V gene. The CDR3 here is CASSFLDSNEKLFF. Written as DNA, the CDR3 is TGTGCCAGCAGCTTCCTGGACAGCAATGAAAAACTGTTTTTT.

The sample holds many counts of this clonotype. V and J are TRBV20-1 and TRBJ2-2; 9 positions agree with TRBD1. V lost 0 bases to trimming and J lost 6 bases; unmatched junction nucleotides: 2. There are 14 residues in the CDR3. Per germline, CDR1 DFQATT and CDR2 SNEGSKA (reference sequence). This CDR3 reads CSARDGTGSGELFF. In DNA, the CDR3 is TGCAGTGCTAGAGATGGGACAGGGTCCGGGGAGCTGTTTTTT.

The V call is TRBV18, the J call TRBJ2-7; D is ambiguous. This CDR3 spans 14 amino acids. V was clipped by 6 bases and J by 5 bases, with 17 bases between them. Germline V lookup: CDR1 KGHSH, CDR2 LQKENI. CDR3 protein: CASSGTSSLNEQYF. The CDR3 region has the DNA TGTGCCAGCTCGGGTACGAGCTCCCTCAACGAGCAGTACTTC.

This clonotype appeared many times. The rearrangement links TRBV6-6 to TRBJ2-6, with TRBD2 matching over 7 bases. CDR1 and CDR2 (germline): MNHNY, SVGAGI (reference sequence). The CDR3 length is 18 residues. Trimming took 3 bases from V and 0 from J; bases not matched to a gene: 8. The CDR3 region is CASSYTAGRGSGANVLTF. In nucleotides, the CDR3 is TGTGCCAGCAGTTATACGGCAGGGAGGGGCTCTGGGGCCAACGTCCTGACTTTC.

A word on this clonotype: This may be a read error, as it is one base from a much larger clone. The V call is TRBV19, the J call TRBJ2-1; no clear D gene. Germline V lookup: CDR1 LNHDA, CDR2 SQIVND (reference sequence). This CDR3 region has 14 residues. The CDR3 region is CTSSPAPPTDEQFF. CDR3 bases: TGTACCAGTAGCCCGGCCCCCCCCACAGATGAGCAGTTCTTC. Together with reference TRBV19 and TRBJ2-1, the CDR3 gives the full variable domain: DGGITQSPKYLFRKEGQNVTLSCEQNLNHDAMYWYRQDPGQGLRLIYYSQIVNDFQKGDIAEGYSVSREKKESFPLTVTSAQKNPTAFYLCTSSPAPPTDEQFFGPGTRLTVL.

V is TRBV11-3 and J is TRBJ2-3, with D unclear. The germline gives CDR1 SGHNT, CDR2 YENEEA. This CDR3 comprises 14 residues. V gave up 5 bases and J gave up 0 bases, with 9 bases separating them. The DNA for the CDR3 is TGTGCCAGCAGCGCCCGAAGTAGCACAGATACGCAGTATTTT. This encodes CASSARSSTDTQYF.

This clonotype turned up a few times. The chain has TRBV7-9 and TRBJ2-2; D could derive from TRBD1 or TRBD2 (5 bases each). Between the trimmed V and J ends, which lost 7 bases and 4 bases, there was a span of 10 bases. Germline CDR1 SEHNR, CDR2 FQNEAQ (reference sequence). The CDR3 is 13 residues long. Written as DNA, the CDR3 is TGTGCCAGCACCCTTGGGGGCACCGGGGAGCTGTTTTTT. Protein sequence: CASTLGGTGELFF.

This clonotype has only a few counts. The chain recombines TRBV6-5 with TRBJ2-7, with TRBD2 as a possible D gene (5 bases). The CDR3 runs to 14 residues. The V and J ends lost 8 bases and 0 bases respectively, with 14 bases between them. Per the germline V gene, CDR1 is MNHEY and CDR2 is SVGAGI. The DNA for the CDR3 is TGTGCCAGCCGTCCTGGAGGAGACTCCTACGAGCAGTACTTC. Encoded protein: CASRPGGDSYEQYF.

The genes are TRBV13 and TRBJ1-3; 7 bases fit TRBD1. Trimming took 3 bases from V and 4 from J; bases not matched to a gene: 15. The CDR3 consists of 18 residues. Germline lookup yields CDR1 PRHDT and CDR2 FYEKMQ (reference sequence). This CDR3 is CASSFTGTENLFGNTIYF. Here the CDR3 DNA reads TGTGCCAGCAGCTTCACCGGGACAGAGAATCTCTTCGGAAACACCATATATTTT.

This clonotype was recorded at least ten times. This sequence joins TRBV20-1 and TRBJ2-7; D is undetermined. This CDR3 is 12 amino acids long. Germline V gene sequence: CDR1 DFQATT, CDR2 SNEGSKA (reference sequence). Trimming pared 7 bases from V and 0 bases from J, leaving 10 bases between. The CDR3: CSVGPTSYEQYF. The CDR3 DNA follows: TGCAGTGTAGGCCCAACCTCCTACGAGCAGTACTTC.

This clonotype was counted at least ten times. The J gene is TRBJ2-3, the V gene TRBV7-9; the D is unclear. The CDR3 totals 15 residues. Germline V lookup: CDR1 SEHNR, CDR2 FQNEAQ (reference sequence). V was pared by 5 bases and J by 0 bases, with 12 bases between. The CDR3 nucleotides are TGTGCCAGCAGCCATCCTGCGGCCAGCACAGATACGCAGTATTTT. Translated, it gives CASSHPAASTDTQYF.

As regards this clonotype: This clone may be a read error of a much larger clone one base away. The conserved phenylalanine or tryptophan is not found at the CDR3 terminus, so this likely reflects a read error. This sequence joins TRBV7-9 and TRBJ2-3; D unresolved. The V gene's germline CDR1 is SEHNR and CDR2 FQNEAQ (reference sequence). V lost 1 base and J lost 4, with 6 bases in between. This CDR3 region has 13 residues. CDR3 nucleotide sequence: TGTGCCAGCAGCTTAGTTGTGTCAGATACGCAGTATGTT. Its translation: CASSLVVSDTQYV.

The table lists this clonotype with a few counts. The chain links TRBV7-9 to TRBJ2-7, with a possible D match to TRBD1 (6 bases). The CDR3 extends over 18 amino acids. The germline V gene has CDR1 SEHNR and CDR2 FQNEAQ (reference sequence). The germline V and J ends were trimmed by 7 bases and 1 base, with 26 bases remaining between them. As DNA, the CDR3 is TGTGCCAGCACCACAACACCCTTCGGATCCGGGACATCCTACGAGCAGTACTTC. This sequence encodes CASTTTPFGSGTSYEQYF.